The TCR beta chain described here comes from a study of beta chain features in type 1 diabetes. As for this clone: Its antigen is undetermined.

The investigators reverse transcribed all of the isolated RNA, so they sequenced expressed TCRB transcripts. Some clones are missing from TCRdb's copy, which holds only in-frame ones; the method was immunoSEQ multiplex PCR. Counted here are a few hundred thousand clones, 13% occurring once; the ten biggest clones make up about 0.016%. The CDR3 loop spans 15 amino acids. Purities in excess of 98% were seen in all sorted populations. Overall study results and limits: Type 1 diabetes patients showed a moderate but significant shortening of TCRB CDR3s in all four CD4+ subsets. VDJ junctions from type 1 diabetes patients carried fewer insertions and larger deletions.

V gene TRBV21-1 combines with J gene TRBJ2-7; the table's TRBD2 call for D was not verified on the DNA. TRBV21-1 is a known pseudogene. The sample consisted of naive CD4+ T cells from blood. The TCR sequence derives from a young woman with type 1 diabetes. Here the CDR3 reads CASSNWSSASYEQYF. CDR3 nucleotide sequence: TGTGCCAGCAGCAACTGGTCTAGCGCCTCCTACGAGCAGTACTTC.